A selection of T cell receptor beta chains follows, all from one sample in a study of long-term antiretroviral therapy in people with HIV. Libraries were prepared by immunoSEQ multiplex PCR; TCRdb keeps only in-frame clonotypes and omits some of them. Among 25,000 or so clones, about 86% were seen once, and the ten largest hold over 4.5%. This specimen was unsorted PBMCs, taken 3 years after starting antiretroviral therapy. The origin of the receptors is a man between 18 and 29 years old with HIV. Both conserved end residues are part of each CDR3. Rows give clone size only sometimes, using once, few, many, or a class for an expanded clone.

j_gene,abundance,v_gene,CDR3aa
TRBJ2-5,.,TRBV2,CACLQGDGETQYF
TRBJ1-5,.,TRBV27,CASSSPGSNQPQHF
TRBJ1-5,once,TRBV6-6,CASSRDLIGNQPQHF
TRBJ1-2,few,TRBV7-8,CASSPGVPGGYTF
TRBJ2-5,.,TRBV7-7,CASSLRDYQETQYF
TRBJ1-2,.,TRBV4-1,CASSQEPHREGYGYTF
TRBJ1-2,once,TRBV6-1,CASSEGPGRGNGYTF
TRBJ2-1,.,TRBV29-1,CSVVWYGGGALFSEQFF
TRBJ2-3,.,TRBV7-9,CASSNTSGGSPYTQYF
TRBJ2-2,.,TRBV7-2,CASSLGPGGTGELFF
TRBJ2-4,.,TRBV28,CASSPLGQGAHIIQYF
TRBJ2-5,.,TRBV4-2,CASSQWRQETQYF
TRBJ1-2,.,TRBV28,CASSFGGTAHYGYTF
TRBJ2-3,once,TRBV18,CASSPTLAVTSTDTQYF
TRBJ1-2,few,TRBV15,CATSLPGETYGYTF
TRBJ1-4,.,TRBV25-1,CASSEYNHPGEKLFF
TRBJ1-2,.,TRBV10-3,CATNDINYGYTF
TRBJ1-2,.,TRBV7-9,CASSFGTSYGYTF
TRBJ2-1,.,TRBV6-1,CASTPRGGSYNEQFF
TRBJ2-3,.,TRBV7-2,CASSTRTSGGDTQYF
TRBJ2-1,once,TRBV28,CASSLDSLNYNEQFF
TRBJ2-2,.,TRBV18,CASSPLSAGGSNTGELFF
TRBJ1-1,.,TRBV6-6,CASTPTGRRTEAFF
TRBJ2-3,.,TRBV28,CASSNSSVLTPVTDTQYF
TRBJ2-7,.,TRBV6-1,CASSKDRGREQYF
TRBJ1-1,.,TRBV5-4,CASSQDGRGNTEAFF
TRBJ1-2,.,TRBV29-1,CSVDGTGGNYGYTF
TRBJ1-6,.,TRBV19,CASSREDRLSYNSPLHF
TRBJ1-2,once,TRBV5-4,CASSKQGFANYGYTF
TRBJ1-5,few,TRBV2,CASSGGRNQPQHF
TRBJ1-1,.,TRBV7-8,CASSLSGATEAFF
TRBJ2-5,.,TRBV5-1,CASSLLGEETQYF
TRBJ1-2,.,TRBV30,CAWSSSTRRHRGYTF
TRBJ2-2,.,TRBV7-9,CAGSPSPPRVQVLTGELFF
TRBJ2-2,.,TRBV4-1,CASSQGQSTGELFF
TRBJ1-3,.,TRBV6-5,CASSYDGHLSGNTIYF
TRBJ2-5,.,TRBV5-1,CASSLGPRTGGTETQYF
TRBJ1-3,.,TRBV27,CASIPRWGENTIYF
TRBJ2-7,.,TRBV5-4,CASSRSGQGPYGQYF
TRBJ1-3,.,TRBV5-1,CASSLAPGERTIYF
TRBJ2-3,.,TRBV5-1,CASSTTAPDTQYF
TRBJ2-1,.,TRBV5-1,CASSWTGNEQFF
TRBJ1-5,few,TRBV7-9,CASSLFQGGYSNQPQHF
TRBJ1-4,.,TRBV9,CASSVAPGENEKLFF
TRBJ2-1,.,TRBV6-6,CASSYAALNEQFF
TRBJ2-7,.,TRBV28,CASRAVPGPPYEQYF
TRBJ1-4,.,TRBV7-8,CASSPSGGINEKLFF
TRBJ1-2,once,TRBV6-5,CASTPTGNYGYTF
TRBJ2-5,few,TRBV23-1,CASSQGTVAQETQYF
TRBJ1-5,.,TRBV13,CASSLGGSHSNQPQHF
TRBJ2-5,once,TRBV7-9,CASSLAQGLIQETQYF
TRBJ2-7,.,TRBV2,CASCIDRGDYEQYF
TRBJ1-5,.,TRBV25-1,CASTAGGVGSNQPQHF